These T cell receptor beta chains were read from a single sample in a study of blood T cell repertoires in COVID-19. The table came from immunoSEQ multiplex PCR; TCRdb's copy has only in-frame clones and leaves some out. This repertoire shows approximately 10,000 clones, around 82% found once; its top ten account for about a fifth. Sequencing used peripheral blood. These receptors were obtained from a human donor in a cohort sampled during active COVID-19. The CDR3 runs from the conserved cysteine through the conserved F or W. A D gene is named only where the DNA matches it firmly. The listing skips clone size in some rows; elsewhere it reads once, few, many or a size class.

cdr3_length | clone_size | d_call | j_call | v_call | cdr3_aa | cdr3_nt
14 | NA | NA | TRBJ2-3 | TRBV7-3 | CASSSGVSADTQYF | TGTGCCAGCAGCTCGGGGGTTAGCGCAGATACGCAGTATTTT
12 | NA | NA | TRBJ1-2 | TRBV5-5 | CASSPTGYGYTF | TGTGCCAGCAGCCCCACAGGGTATGGCTACACCTTC
16 | NA | NA | TRBJ1-3 | TRBV13 | CASRPDEGGLRNTIYF | TGTGCCAGCAGACCAGACGAGGGGGGGCTGAGAAACACCATATATTTT
15 | NA | TRBD1 | TRBJ2-2 | TRBV24-1 | CATSGRQGAAGELFF | TGTGCCACCAGCGGCAGACAGGGTGCGGCCGGGGAGCTGTTTTTT
15 | NA | TRBD1 | TRBJ1-6 | TRBV7-2 | CASSPFPGQNSPLHF | TGTGCCAGCAGCCCTTTCCCGGGACAGAATTCACCCCTCCACTTT
16 | NA | NA | TRBJ2-6 | TRBV10-2 | CASSAWTPSGANVLTF | TGCGCCAGCAGCGCCTGGACACCCTCTGGGGCCAACGTCCTGACTTTC
16 | once | TRBD2 | TRBJ2-7 | TRBV5-1 | CASSFSTAVAGVEQYF | TGCGCCAGCAGCTTTTCTACAGCGGTAGCGGGGGTCGAGCAGTACTTC
15 | NA | TRBD2 | TRBJ2-4 | TRBV6-1 | CASSDSGVAKNIQYF | TGTGCCAGCAGTGATAGCGGGGTAGCCAAAAACATTCAGTACTTC
14 | NA | NA | TRBJ2-3 | TRBV27 | CASSYTRVGDTQYF | TGTGCCAGCAGCTATACGAGGGTAGGGGATACGCAGTATTTT
14 | few | NA | TRBJ1-3 | TRBV7-9 | CASISGGYGNTIYF | TGTGCCAGCATCTCGGGGGGGTACGGAAACACCATATATTTT
19 | NA | TRBD1 | TRBJ2-2 | TRBV4-1 | CASSLEKMGTGGLTGELFF | TGCGCCAGCAGCTTAGAAAAGATGGGGACAGGGGGACTCACCGGGGAGCTGTTTTTT